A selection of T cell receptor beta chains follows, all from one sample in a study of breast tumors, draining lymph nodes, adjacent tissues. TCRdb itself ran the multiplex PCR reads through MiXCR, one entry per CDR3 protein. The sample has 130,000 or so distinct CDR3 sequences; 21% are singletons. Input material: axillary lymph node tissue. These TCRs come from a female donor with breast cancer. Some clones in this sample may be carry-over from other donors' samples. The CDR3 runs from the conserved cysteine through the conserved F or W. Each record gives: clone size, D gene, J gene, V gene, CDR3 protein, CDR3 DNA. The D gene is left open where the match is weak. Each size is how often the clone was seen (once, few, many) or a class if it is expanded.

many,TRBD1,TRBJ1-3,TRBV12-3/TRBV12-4,CASSLGAQGFDPSSGNTIYF,TGTGCCAGCAGTTTAGGCGCACAGGGGTTTGATCCCTCCTCTGGAAACACCATATATTTT
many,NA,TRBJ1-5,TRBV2,CASGKGLNQPQHF,TGTGCCAGTGGGAAAGGCTTGAATCAGCCCCAGCATTTT
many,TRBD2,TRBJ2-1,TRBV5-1,CASSPWGRGDEQFF,TGCGCCAGCAGCCCTTGGGGCCGGGGGGATGAGCAGTTCTTC
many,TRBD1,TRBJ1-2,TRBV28,CASRGRQGDYGYTF,TGTGCCAGCAGGGGAAGACAGGGGGACTATGGCTACACCTTC
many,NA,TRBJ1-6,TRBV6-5,CASSYDRLNSPLHF,TGTGCCAGCAGTTACGACAGGTTGAATTCACCCCTCCACTTT
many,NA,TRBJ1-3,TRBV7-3,CARVGGNTIYF,TGTGCCAGGGTAGGCGGAAACACCATATATTTT
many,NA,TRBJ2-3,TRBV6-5,CASSYSNFRQFRGTDTQYF,TGTGCCAGCAGTTACTCGAACTTTCGACAGTTTCGGGGCACAGATACGCAGTATTTT
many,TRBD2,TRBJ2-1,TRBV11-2,CASSLGLAGHEQFF,TGTGCCAGCAGCTTAGGACTAGCGGGCCATGAGCAGTTCTTC
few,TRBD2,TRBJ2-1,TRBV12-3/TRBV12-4,CASSQLAGGIDEQFF,TGTGCCAGCAGTCAATTAGCGGGAGGAATAGATGAGCAGTTCTTC
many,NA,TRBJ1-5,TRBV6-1,CASTGWVRDNQPQHF,TGTGCCAGCACTGGGTGGGTCCGCGACAATCAGCCCCAGCATTTT
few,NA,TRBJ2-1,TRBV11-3,CARIHPNSYNEQFF,TGTGCCCGGATTCACCCCAACTCCTACAATGAGCAGTTCTTC
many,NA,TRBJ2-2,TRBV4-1,CASSHHTITGPIGGELFF,TGCGCCAGCAGCCATCATACCATCACAGGGCCCATCGGCGGGGAGCTGTTTTTT
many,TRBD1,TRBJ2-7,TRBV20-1,CSARDRTGGYYEQYF,TGCAGTGCTAGAGACCGGACAGGGGGCTACTACGAGCAGTACTTC